This T cell receptor (beta chain) derives from a study of T cells in Graves' hyperthyroidism and ophthalmopathy. V trimming: 6 bases; J trimming: 10 bases; junction bases outside the gene matches: 11. This CDR3 comprises 15 residues. Germline values: CDR1 MNHEY, CDR2 SVGEGT. Study-level findings and limits: A 13 V-J model separated ophthalmopathy from stable hyperthyroidism. Most clonotypes that expanded in the thyroid above 0.001 also showed up in blood. Before onset, ophthalmopathy was predicted by the model a median around 6 months earlier.

Details on this clonotype: Its specificity is unknown.

This blood was taken when hyperthyroidism was first diagnosed, before any ophthalmopathy symptoms existed. The TCR beta CDR3 regions underwent amplification using RNA transcripts as the source. HTBI primers were the set used in a first-round RT-PCR of the TCR CDR3. TCRdb re-analysed the multiplex PCR reads in MiXCR, keeping a single row per CDR3 protein. Among fewer than 200,000 distinct CDR3 sequences listed, around 8.9% were seen once. This clonotype was sampled from a woman between 18 and 29 years old with Graves' hyperthyroidism that later progressed to Graves' ophthalmopathy. The chain combines TRBV6-2 or TRBV6-3 with TRBJ1-6; 8 bases fit TRBD1. The sequencing sample was made of blood. The chain's CDR3 is CASRRQGQGNSPLHF. The DNA for the CDR3 is TGTGCCAGCAGACGACAGGGGCAGGGGAACTCACCCCTCCACTTT.